These 25 T cell receptor beta chains were all obtained from the same sample, sequenced in a study of cytomegalovirus exposure and HLA in healthy donors. Researchers ran the PCR with 60 Vbeta and 13 Jbeta primers. Clones were read by immunoSEQ multiplex PCR, and TCRdb kept only the in-frame ones, dropping some. This sample has roughly 190,000 clones; over 70% occur once, and the top ten carry 2.5% to 3.5%. Sequenced material: PBMCs. The origin of the receptors is a woman in her 30s in good health and CMV-seropositive.

V is TRBV18 and J is TRBJ2-1, with 8 bases aligning to TRBD2. The CDR3 length is 16 residues. The V and J ends lost 2 bases and 7 bases, in that order; junction bases with no gene match: 10. Per the germline V gene, CDR1 is KGHSH and CDR2 is LQKENI. Here the CDR3 DNA reads TGTGCCAGCTCACCAAATATAGCGGGAAGGGGGAATGAGCAGTTCTTC. Protein: CASSPNIAGRGNEQFF.

The chain joins TRBV29-1 to TRBJ2-2; 11 positions agree with TRBD1. Trimming took 4 bases from V and 4 from J; bases not matched to a gene: 2. Germline loops: CDR1 SQVTM, CDR2 ANQGSEA. The length of the CDR3 is 14 residues. CDR3 in amino acids: CSVAGTGGTGELFF. The CDR3, as DNA: TGCAGCGTTGCCGGGACAGGGGGCACCGGGGAGCTGTTTTTT.

The chain has TRBV5-4 and TRBJ1-4; 9 nucleotides line up with TRBD1. Germline V gives CDR1 SGHNT, CDR2 YYREEE (reference sequence). The CDR3 is made up of 14 amino acids. V gave up 3 bases and J gave up 13 bases; unmatched junction bases: 10. CDR3 nucleotide sequence: TGTGCCAGCAGCTACGACAGGGGGGATTATAGACTGTTTTTT. Translated, it gives CASSYDRGDYRLFF.

A remark on this clone: This sample also contains other DNA sequences that code for the same CDR3. V usage is TRBV5-1 and J usage is TRBJ2-1; 12 nucleotides match TRBD2. Losses at the gene ends were 0 bases for V and 7 bases for J; bases not matched to a gene: 2. Germline V lookup: CDR1 SGHRS, CDR2 YFSETQ. CDR3 length: 15 amino acids. The DNA for the CDR3 is TGCGCCAGCAGCTTGGGGCTAGCGGGAGGGAATGAGCAGTTCTTC. Amino acids: CASSLGLAGGNEQFF.

V gene TRBV5-4 combines with J gene TRBJ1-2; D ambiguous. Germline V gives CDR1 SGHNT, CDR2 YYREEE (reference sequence). The V and J ends lost 4 bases and 8 bases respectively, with 15 bases between them. The CDR3 has 13 amino acids. CDR3 nucleotides: TGTGCCAGCAGCCTTGAACCGACAAGGGGCTACACCTTC. Protein sequence: CASSLEPTRGYTF.

Remarks on this clone: At one end the junction does not follow the germline gene, possibly because of a read error. J is TRBJ2-1 and V is TRBV7-9; no firm D call. Germline V CDR1 and CDR2: SEHNR, FQNEAQ (reference sequence). This CDR3 is 15 amino acids long. CDR3 nucleotide sequence: TGTTCCAGCAGCCCGACTTTAGTCCCGAGCAATGAGCAGTTCTTC. Residues: CSSSPTLVPSNEQFF. Based on the CDR3 plus reference TRBV7-9 and TRBJ2-1, the full variable domain is DTGVSQNPRHKITKRGQNVTFRCDPISEHNRLYWYRQTLGQGPEFLTYFQNEAQLEKSRLLSDRFSAERPKGSFSTLEIQRTEQGDSAMYLCSSSPTLVPSNEQFFGPGTRLTVL.

V is TRBV5-1 and J is TRBJ1-6; a weak D match, TRBD1 (6 bases). With 1 base removed from V and 9 bases from J, the gap between germline ends came to 17 bases. Germline V lookup: CDR1 SGHRS, CDR2 YFSETQ. The CDR3 is made up of 16 amino acids. The CDR3 region is CASSLSGRGTPSPLHF. For the CDR3, the DNA is TGCGCCAGCAGCTTGAGTGGGAGGGGGACGCCTTCACCCCTCCACTTT. Full variable domain (missing parts from reference TRBV5-1 and TRBJ1-6): KAGVTQTPRYLIKTRGQQVTLSCSPISGHRSVSWYQQTPGQGLQFLFEYFSETQRNKGNFPGRFSGRQFSNSRSEMNVSTLELGDSALYLCASSLSGRGTPSPLHFGNGTRLTVT.

This rearrangement joins TRBV7-9 to TRBJ2-1; possible D gene TRBD1, 6 bases. The CDR3 has 15 amino acids. Per germline, CDR1 SEHNR and CDR2 FQNEAQ (reference sequence). V was cut by 0 bases and J by 6 bases, with 12 bases left in between. CDR3 bases: TGTGCCAGCAGCTTAGCACAGGGTATGGGCAATGAGCAGTTCTTC. Its protein product is CASSLAQGMGNEQFF.

The chain uses TRBV11-2 and TRBJ1-3; 10 bases agree with TRBD1. Per germline, CDR1 SGHAT and CDR2 FQNNGV. J was trimmed by 3 bases and V by 2 bases; bases with no gene match: 1. The CDR3 covers 15 residues. The CDR3 DNA sequence: TGTGCCAGCAGCTTACGGGACAGGGGTGGAAACACCATATATTTT. Encoded protein: CASSLRDRGGNTIYF.

This rearrangement joins TRBV11-3 to TRBJ2-3, with TRBD2 identical over 7 bases. This CDR3 is built from 15 residues. CDR1 and CDR2 from the germline V gene are SGHNT and YENEEA. V was clipped by 3 bases and J by 2 bases; unmatched bases: 5. Here the CDR3 DNA reads TGTGCCAGCAGCTTTGGGAGGGGCACCACAGATACGCAGTATTTT. Its translation is CASSFGRGTTDTQYF.

DNA for the CDR3: TGCGCCAGCAGCCAACCGACTAGCGGGATATTCAATGAGCAGTTCTTC. Translating gives CASSQPTSGIFNEQFF. The genes are TRBV4-1 and TRBJ2-1; 11 nucleotides match TRBD2. The germline CDR1 and CDR2 sequences are MGHRA and YSYEKL. CDR3 length equals 16 residues. With 2 bases clipped from V and 6 bases from J, the junction kept 6 bases outside the gene matches.

The CDR3 here is CASSSADTQYF. The CDR3 DNA reads as TGTGCCAGCAGCTCGGCAGATACGCAGTATTTT. V usage is TRBV11-2 and J usage is TRBJ2-3; D is unclear. The CDR3 covers 11 residues. Germline CDR1 is SGHAT and CDR2 is FQNNGV. Trimming removed 4 bases from V and 4 bases from J, with 3 bases in between.

Concerning this clone: Additional DNA sequences in this sample encode the identical CDR3. V is TRBV28 and J is TRBJ2-1; D call uncertain. This CDR3 is built from 12 residues. V lost 4 bases and J lost 4, with 5 bases in between. Germline CDR1 MDHEN, CDR2 SYDVKM. CDR3: CASSSVYNEQFF. The CDR3 DNA sequence: TGTGCCAGCAGTTCAGTGTACAATGAGCAGTTCTTC. Using reference TRBV28 and TRBJ2-1 for the parts outside the CDR3, the full variable domain is DVKVTQSSRYLVKRTGEKVFLECVQDMDHENMFWYRQDPGLGLRLIYFSYDVKMKEKGDIPEGYSVSREKKERFSLILESASTNQTSMYLCASSSVYNEQFFGPGTRLTVL.

V gene TRBV25-1 combines with J gene TRBJ2-7, with 10 bases aligning to TRBD2. This CDR3 contains 15 residues. The J segment lost 3 bases and the V segment lost 3 bases, leaving 5 bases of the junction unmatched. Germline values: CDR1 MGHDK, CDR2 SYGVNS. CDR3 in DNA: TGTGCCAGCAGTGAGACCCTAGCGGGAGTCTACGAGCAGTACTTC. It translates to CASSETLAGVYEQYF.

J is TRBJ2-1 and V is TRBV27; the match to TRBD2 covers 8 bases. V was clipped by 5 bases and J by 2 bases; unmatched bases: 11. The CDR3 length is 17 residues. The germline V gene encodes CDR1 MNHEY and CDR2 SMNVEV (reference sequence). CDR3 amino acids: CASSTLSGRSTYNEQFF. The CDR3, as DNA: TGTGCCAGCAGTACCCTCAGCGGGAGAAGCACCTACAATGAGCAGTTCTTC.

This chain joins TRBV7-2 and TRBJ1-3, with 7 bases fitting TRBD1. Germline V gives CDR1 SGHTA, CDR2 FQGNSA. J gave up 0 bases and V 5 bases, and 10 bases lay outside the gene matches. The CDR3 totals 17 residues. CDR3 sequence: CASSALQGRHSGNTIYF. CDR3 DNA sequence: TGTGCCAGCAGCGCCCTACAGGGGCGCCACTCTGGAAACACCATATATTTT.

The chain couples TRBV7-9 to TRBJ2-7; unclear D gene. The CDR3 consists of 16 residues. The germline V gene has CDR1 SEHNR and CDR2 FQNEAQ (reference sequence). The V end lost 5 bases, the J end lost 2 bases, and 19 bases lay between the germline ends. The CDR3 DNA sequence: TGTGCCAGCAGCGCCCCACCTGAGGTTAAGGCCTACGAGCAGTACTTC. Its protein product is CASSAPPEVKAYEQYF.

In this sample, this clone turned up once. The chain employs TRBV28 and TRBJ2-1; tentative D call: TRBD2 (5 bases). The CDR3 extends over 14 amino acids. CDR1 MDHEN and CDR2 SYDVKM come from the germline V gene. The germline V and J ends were trimmed by 4 bases and 5 bases, with 12 bases remaining between them. CDR3: CASSSLGGDNEQFF. CDR3 nucleotide sequence: TGTGCCAGCAGTTCACTAGGTGGAGACAATGAGCAGTTCTTC.

The rearrangement links TRBV9 to TRBJ2-1; possible D gene TRBD2, 5 bases. Germline CDR1 reads SGDLS; CDR2 reads YYNGEE. Trimming shortened V by 3 bases and J by 4 bases, and 11 bases separated the two germline ends. The CDR3 sequence is 14 residues long. The CDR3 DNA is TGTGCCAGCAGCGATAGCGATTTATACAATGAGCAGTTCTTC. Translated, it gives CASSDSDLYNEQFF.

A few counts support this clone. The chain carries TRBV18 and TRBJ2-3; perhaps TRBD2 as D (6 bases). The CDR3 is 15 residues long. The V end lost 3 bases, the J end lost 2 bases, and 12 bases lay between the germline ends. Germline CDR1 is KGHSH and CDR2 is LQKENI. This CDR3 reads CASSPPTRDTDTQYF. The CDR3, as DNA: TGTGCCAGCTCACCCCCGACTAGAGACACAGATACGCAGTATTTT.

The chain is built from TRBV18 and TRBJ2-2, with TRBD2 identical over 9 bases. This CDR3 contains 17 residues. The germline V gene has CDR1 KGHSH and CDR2 LQKENI. J was trimmed by 5 bases and V by 2 bases; bases with no gene match: 9. The CDR3 is CASSPMGRAGGTGELFF. In DNA form, the CDR3 reads TGTGCCAGCTCACCAATGGGTCGAGCGGGAGGAACCGGGGAGCTGTTTTTT.

This chain connects TRBV7-2 to TRBJ2-7; 7 bases fit TRBD2. This CDR3 spans 15 amino acids. Losses at the gene ends were 3 bases for V and 9 bases for J; bases not matched to a gene: 14. CDR1 SGHTA and CDR2 FQGNSA come from the germline V gene. The CDR3 sequence is CASSFDQREGGGQYF. DNA for the CDR3: TGTGCCAGCAGCTTCGATCAGAGGGAGGGAGGAGGGCAGTACTTC.

The chain employs TRBV5-1 and TRBJ2-5; D is possibly TRBD1 (6 bases). Germline assignment: CDR1 SGHRS and CDR2 YFSETQ. CDR3 length equals 16 residues. The V end was cut by 0 bases, the J end by 4 bases, with 16 bases between. The CDR3 here is CASSLVIGGRGETQYF. The DNA of the CDR3 is TGCGCCAGCAGCTTGGTAATAGGGGGAAGAGGAGAGACCCAGTACTTC.

This chain joins TRBV28 and TRBJ1-2; D possibly corresponds to TRBD1 (5 bases). The V end lost 6 bases, the J end lost 4 bases, and 9 bases lay between the germline ends. This CDR3 has 12 residues. The germline V gene has CDR1 MDHEN and CDR2 SYDVKM. The CDR3 sequence: CASRRGGYGYTF. In nucleotides, the CDR3 is TGTGCCAGCAGGCGGGGCGGCTATGGCTACACCTTC.

The CDR3 here is CASSGGLAGGYNEQFF. In nucleotides, the CDR3 is TGTGCCAGCAGTGGAGGACTAGCGGGAGGGTACAATGAGCAGTTCTTC. This chain links TRBV6-1 with TRBJ2-1; 15 bases align to TRBD2. CDR1 and CDR2 (germline): MNHNS, SASEGT. Trimming at V came to 4 bases and at J to 4 bases, leaving 2 bases not matched to a gene. The CDR3 is 16 amino acids.